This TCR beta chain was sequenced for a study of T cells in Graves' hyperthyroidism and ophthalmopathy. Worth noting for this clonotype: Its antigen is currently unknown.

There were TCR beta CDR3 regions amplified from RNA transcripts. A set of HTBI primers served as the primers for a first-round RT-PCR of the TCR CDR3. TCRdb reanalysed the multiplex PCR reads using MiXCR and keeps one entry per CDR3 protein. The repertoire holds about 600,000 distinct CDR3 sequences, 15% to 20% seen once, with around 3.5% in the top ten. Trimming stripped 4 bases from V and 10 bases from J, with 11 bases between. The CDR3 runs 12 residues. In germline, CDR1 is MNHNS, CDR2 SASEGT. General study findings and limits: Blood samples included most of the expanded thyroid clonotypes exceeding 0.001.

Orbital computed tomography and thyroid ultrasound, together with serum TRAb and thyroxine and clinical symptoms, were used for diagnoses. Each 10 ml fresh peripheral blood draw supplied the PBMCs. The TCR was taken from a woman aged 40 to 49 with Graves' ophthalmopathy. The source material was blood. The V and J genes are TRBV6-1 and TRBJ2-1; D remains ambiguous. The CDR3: CASSGRLGEQFF. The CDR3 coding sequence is TGTGCCAGCAGTGGTAGGCTTGGGGAGCAGTTCTTC.